This T cell receptor beta chain was captured in a study of OX40 agonist ivuxolimab in advanced cancers. About the research overall: At about 82% male, the cohort had a mean age of 60 years, ranging from about 23 to 79. Study-level findings and limits: Clonal expansion among partial responders at 0.1-3.0 mg/kg ranked near the lowest.

Germline loops: CDR1 MNHEY, CDR2 SVGAGI. This CDR3 has 14 amino acids. The V and J ends lost 9 bases and 2 bases, in that order; junction bases with no gene match: 9. In its sample, this clone was seen once. What it recognizes is unknown. The repertoire was sequenced with immunoSEQ multiplex PCR; TCRdb's copy has only in-frame clones and lacks some. This table has about 64,000 clones, around 84% appearing once. This receptor was taken from an adult with an advanced solid tumor such as melanoma, head and neck, liver or kidney cancer. The J gene is TRBJ1-2, the V gene TRBV6-5; 7 positions match TRBD1. Sequenced material: CD4+ or CD8+ T cells sorted from blood, taken in a trial of the OX40 agonist ivuxolimab. CDR3 amino acids: CASRTKQGNYGYTF. CDR3 nucleotide sequence: TGTGCCAGTAGGACGAAACAGGGGAACTATGGCTACACCTTC.